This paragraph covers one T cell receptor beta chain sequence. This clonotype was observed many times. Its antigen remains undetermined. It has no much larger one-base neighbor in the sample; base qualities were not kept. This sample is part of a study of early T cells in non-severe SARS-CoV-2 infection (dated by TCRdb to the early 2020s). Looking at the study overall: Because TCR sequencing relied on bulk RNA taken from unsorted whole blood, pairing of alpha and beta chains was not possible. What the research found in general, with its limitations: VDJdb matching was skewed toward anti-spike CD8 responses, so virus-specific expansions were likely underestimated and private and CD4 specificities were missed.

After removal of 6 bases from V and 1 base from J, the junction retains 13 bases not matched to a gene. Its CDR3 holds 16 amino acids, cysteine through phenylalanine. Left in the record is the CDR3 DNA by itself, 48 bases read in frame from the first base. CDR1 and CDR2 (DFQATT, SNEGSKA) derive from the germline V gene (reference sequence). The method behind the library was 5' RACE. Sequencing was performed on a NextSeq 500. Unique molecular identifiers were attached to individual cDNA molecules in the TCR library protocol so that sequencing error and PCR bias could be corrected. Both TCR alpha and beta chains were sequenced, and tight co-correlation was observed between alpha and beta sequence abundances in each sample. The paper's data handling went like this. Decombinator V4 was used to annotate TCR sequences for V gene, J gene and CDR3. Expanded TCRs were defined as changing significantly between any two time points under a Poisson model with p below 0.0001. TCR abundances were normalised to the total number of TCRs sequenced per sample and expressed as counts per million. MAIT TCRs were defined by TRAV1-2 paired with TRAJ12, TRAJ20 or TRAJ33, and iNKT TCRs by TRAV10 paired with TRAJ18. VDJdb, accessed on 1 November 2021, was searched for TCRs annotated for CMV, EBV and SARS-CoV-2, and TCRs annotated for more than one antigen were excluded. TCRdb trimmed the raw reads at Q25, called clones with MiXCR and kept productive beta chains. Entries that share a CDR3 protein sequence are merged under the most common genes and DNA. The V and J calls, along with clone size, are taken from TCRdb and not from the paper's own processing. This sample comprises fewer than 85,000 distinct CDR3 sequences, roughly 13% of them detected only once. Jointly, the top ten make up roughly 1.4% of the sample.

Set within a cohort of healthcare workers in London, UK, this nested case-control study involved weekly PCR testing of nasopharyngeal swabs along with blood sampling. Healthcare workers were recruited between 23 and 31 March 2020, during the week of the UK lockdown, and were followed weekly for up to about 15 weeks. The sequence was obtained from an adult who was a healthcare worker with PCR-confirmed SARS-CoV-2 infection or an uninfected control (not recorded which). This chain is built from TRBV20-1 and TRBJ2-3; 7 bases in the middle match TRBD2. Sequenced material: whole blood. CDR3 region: CSATRVGLAGTDTQYF. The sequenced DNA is TGCAGTGCCACACGAGTAGGGCTAGCGGGCACAGATACGCAGTATTTT.